The clone carrying this T cell receptor beta chain was observed at least ten times. Its target is unknown. This CDR3 has 15 residues. The V gene's germline CDR1 is DFQATT and CDR2 SNEGSKA (reference sequence). V was clipped by 7 bases and J by 4 bases, with 23 bases between them. Profiling that covered TCR beta VDJ and CDR3 relied on genomic DNA as its template. TCRdb re-called the reads through MiXCR, storing one row per CDR3 protein. The table shows 200,000 to 300,000 distinct CDR3 sequences, with around 43% occurring only once. Patients picked for sequencing had shown CD8+CD57+ cell expansion detected by flow cytometry. The sample originates from a study of CD8+CD57+ T cells in acquired aplastic anemia. General observations from the study: Overlapping CD8+ CDR3 repertoires of patients and controls contained under 35 shared sequences. Patients versus controls showed no significant CD8+ Simpson's diversity difference.

This chain connects TRBV20-1 to TRBJ2-7, with D possibly matching TRBD2 (6 bases). The sample consisted of sorted CD4+, CD8+, or CD8+CD57+ T cells (not recorded which) from PBMCs. This sequence originates from a human donor with aplastic anemia. Here the CDR3 reads CSVGGRTGSRYEQYF. The DNA for the CDR3 is TGCAGTGTTGGGGGGAGAACGGGGAGCAGATACGAGCAGTACTTC.